This entry concerns a single T cell receptor (beta chain). V was pared by 2 bases and J by 4 bases, with 18 bases between. CDR1 and CDR2 from the germline V gene are SGHVS and FNYEAQ. This CDR3 spans 17 amino acids. Sample-barcoded 5' priming and a J-beta primer mix drove a second PCR of 7 to 11 cycles. One entry per CDR3 protein results from TCRdb running MiXCR on the 5' RACE reads. The data show roughly 800,000 distinct CDR3 sequences, roughly 64% seen once. The sample comes from a study of blood T cells in healthy people across ages. The chain links TRBV7-6 to TRBJ2-1; tentative D call: TRBD2 (6 bases). This TCR was recovered from a man aged 25-45 years in good health. Sequencing input: blood. In DNA form, the CDR3 reads TGTGCCAGCAGCTTATCATCACTAGCCGGACCTTACAATGAGCAGTTCTTC. This encodes CASSLSSLAGPYNEQFF.